This T cell receptor (beta chain) was identified during a study of regulatory T cells in long-lasting Graves disease. Stated time point: persistent/refractory GD, antithyroid drugs over 5 years with positive TRAb. From PBMCs, RNA was extracted and then used to make the TCR library. The patient group derived from an endocrinology department in Xi'an, China. EDTA tubes received about 9.2 milliliters of collected peripheral blood. This clonotype has at least ten counts. Its antigen remains unidentified. Construction of TCR beta libraries relied on iRepertoire HTBI primers and on Arm-PCR targeting CDR3 regions. TCRdb re-analysed the multiplex PCR reads in MiXCR, keeping a single row per CDR3 protein. The sample lists under 500,000 distinct CDR3 sequences, about 20% occurring once. Trimming took off 5 bases at V and 4 bases at J, with 11 bases between the two ends. Germline lookup yields CDR1 SNHLY and CDR2 FYNNEI. The CDR3 totals 13 residues.

Study-wide results and limits: TRBV28, TRBJ1-2 and TRBJ2-5 were favored in persistent disease. Persistent patients shared more public clonotypes (around 3,000) than new patients (roughly 970).

The material sequenced was peripheral blood mononuclear cells (PBMCs), taken when the disease was refractory, from a patient treated with antithyroid drugs. This clonotype originated in a female donor with Graves disease. The chain carries TRBV2 and TRBJ1-2; TRBD1 might be the D (6 bases). Here the CDR3 reads CASSQQGPYGYTF. In nucleotides, the CDR3 is TGTGCCAGCAGTCAACAGGGTCCCTATGGCTACACCTTC.